This is a list of T cell receptor beta chains from one sample in a study of T cells after yellow fever vaccination. TCRdb reanalysed the 5' RACE reads using MiXCR and keeps one entry per CDR3 protein. The table lists 280,000 or so distinct CDR3 sequences, about 10% of them singletons. This sample comprised CD4+ T cells sorted from PBMCs, obtained 5 days after the yellow fever booster vaccination. The source is a man aged 18 to 30 who received the YFV17D yellow fever vaccine. CDR3s include the opening cysteine and the closing phenylalanine or tryptophan. D genes are given only for firm matches. Rows give clone size only sometimes, using once, few, many, or a class for an expanded clone.

clone_size j_call v_call d_call cdr3_aa cdr3_nt
few TRBJ1-5 TRBV18 . CASSPGFNQPQHF TGTGCCAGCTCACCGGGGTTTAATCAGCCCCAGCATTTT
few TRBJ2-3 TRBV6-1 TRBD2 CASSKGLADTQYF TGTGCCAGCAGTAAGGGACTAGCAGATACGCAGTATTTT
few TRBJ1-2 TRBV10-3 . CAISEWEDPYGYTF TGTGCCATCAGTGAGTGGGAGGATCCCTATGGCTACACCTTC
many TRBJ1-4 TRBV4-1 . CASRVAGRSTNEKLFF TGCGCCAGCAGAGTCGCCGGACGAAGCACTAATGAAAAACTGTTTTTT
. TRBJ2-3 TRBV10-2 . CASRGATLTDTQYF TGCGCCAGCCGAGGAGCCACACTCACAGATACGCAGTATTTT
. TRBJ2-3 TRBV5-1 . CASNRATSTDTQYF TGCGCCAGCAACCGAGCCACAAGCACAGATACGCAGTATTTT
. TRBJ2-5 TRBV27 . CASSFRWRETQYF TGTGCCAGCAGTTTTAGGTGGAGGGAGACCCAGTACTTC
many TRBJ2-5 TRBV5-1 . CASSPNMGSGLETQYF TGCGCCAGCAGCCCCAATATGGGGAGTGGTTTGGAGACCCAGTACTTC
many TRBJ1-2 TRBV29-1 . CSVDSTNYGYTF TGCAGCGTTGACAGTACTAACTATGGCTACACCTTC
few TRBJ2-3 TRBV14 TRBD2 CASSPGTRRTDTQYF TGTGCCAGCAGCCCCGGGACTAGACGGACAGATACGCAGTATTTT
. TRBJ2-2 TRBV19 TRBD1 CASSTRDRGWTGELFF TGTGCCAGTAGTACCCGGGACAGGGGTTGGACCGGGGAGCTGTTTTTT
few TRBJ2-2 TRBV5-1 TRBD2 CASSLTAGHTGELFF TGCGCCAGCAGCTTAACAGCGGGGCACACCGGGGAGCTGTTTTTT
. TRBJ2-1 TRBV7-9 . CASSYEGGRVIEQFF TGTGCCAGCAGCTACGAAGGGGGGCGAGTGATTGAGCAGTTCTTC
few TRBJ1-3 TRBV20-1 . CSAMQNSGNTIYF TGCAGTGCTATGCAGAACTCTGGAAACACCATATATTTT
few TRBJ2-5 TRBV12-3/TRBV12-4 . CASSPPGTETQYF TGTGCCAGCAGTCCCCCGGGGACGGAGACCCAGTACTTC
. TRBJ2-3 TRBV7-2 . CASSRSLDTQYF TGTGCCAGCAGCCGGAGCCTTGATACGCAGTATTTT
many TRBJ1-4 TRBV7-2 . CASSLGGTNEKLFF TGTGCCAGCAGCTTAGGAGGAACTAATGAAAAACTGTTTTTT
. TRBJ2-1 TRBV6-2/TRBV6-3 TRBD1 CASSYQTGGAYNEQFF TGTGCCAGCAGTTACCAGACAGGGGGCGCCTACAATGAGCAGTTCTTC
few TRBJ1-5 TRBV7-2 . CASSFDMGQPQHF TGTGCCAGCAGCTTCGACATGGGGCAGCCCCAGCATTTT
. TRBJ1-3 TRBV9 TRBD1 CASSAEQGSSGNTIYF TGTGCCAGCAGCGCCGAACAGGGGAGCTCTGGAAACACCATATATTTT
. TRBJ2-5 TRBV7-9 TRBD1 CASSLNRGDLTFRETQYF TGTGCCAGCAGCTTGAACAGGGGAGACCTTACGTTTAGGGAGACCCAGTACTTC
. TRBJ2-1 TRBV11-2 TRBD2 CASSSGLQSYNEQFF TGTGCCAGCAGCTCGGGACTACAATCCTACAATGAGCAGTTCTTC
few TRBJ2-1 TRBV11-2 TRBD1 CASSLNPGQYNEQFF TGTGCCAGCAGCTTAAACCCGGGACAGTACAATGAGCAGTTCTTC
many TRBJ1-1 TRBV5-6 . CASSSALNTEAFF TGTGCCAGCAGCTCCGCGTTGAACACTGAAGCTTTCTTT
many TRBJ2-5 TRBV4-1 . CASSQVRGQETQYF TGCGCCAGCAGCCAAGTAAGGGGTCAAGAGACCCAGTACTTC
. TRBJ2-2 TRBV19 . CASWGRANTGELFF TGTGCCAGCTGGGGTAGGGCGAACACCGGGGAGCTGTTTTTT